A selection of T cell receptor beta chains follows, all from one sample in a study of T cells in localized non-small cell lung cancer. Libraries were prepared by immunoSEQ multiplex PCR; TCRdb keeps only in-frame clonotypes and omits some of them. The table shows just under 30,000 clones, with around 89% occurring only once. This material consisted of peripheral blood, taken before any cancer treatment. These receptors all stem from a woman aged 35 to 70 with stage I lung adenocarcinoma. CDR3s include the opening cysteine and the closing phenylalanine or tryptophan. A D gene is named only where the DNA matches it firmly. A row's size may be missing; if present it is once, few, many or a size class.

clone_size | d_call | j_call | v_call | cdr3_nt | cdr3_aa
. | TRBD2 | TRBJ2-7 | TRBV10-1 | TGCGCCGAAATGGAGGAGGCTCTACTAGCGGGAGCGGCCTACGAGCAGTACTTC | CAEMEEALLAGAAYEQYF
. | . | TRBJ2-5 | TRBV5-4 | TGTGCCAGCAGCTTGGCGGAGTCGGAAGGTGGATGGGAGACCCAGTACTTC | CASSLAESEGGWETQYF
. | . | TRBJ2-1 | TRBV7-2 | TGTGCCAGCAGCTTAATCACTATTGAGCAGTTCTTC | CASSLITIEQFF
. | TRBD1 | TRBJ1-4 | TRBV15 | TGTGCCACCAGCAGAGAGGGGGACAGGGGTAATGAAAAACTGTTTTTT | CATSREGDRGNEKLFF
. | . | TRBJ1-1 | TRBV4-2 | TGTGCCAGCAGCCAAGATGGAACCAAGGGTTACGCTGAAGCTTCCTTT | CASSQDGTKGYAEASF
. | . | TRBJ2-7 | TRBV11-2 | TGTGCCAGCAGCTTAGACAGGTACGAGCAGTACTTC | CASSLDRYEQYF
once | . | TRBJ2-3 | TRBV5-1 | TGCGCCAGCAGCTTGGTTGTAGATACGCAGTATTTT | CASSLVVDTQYF
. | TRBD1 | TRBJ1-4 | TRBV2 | TGTGCCAGCAGCCCCCTTACAGGGGGCAAGGAAAAACTGTTTTTT | CASSPLTGGKEKLFF
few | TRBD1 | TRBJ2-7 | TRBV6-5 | TGTGCCAGCAGTGGACGACAGGGCTGGGAGCAGTACTTC | CASSGRQGWEQYF
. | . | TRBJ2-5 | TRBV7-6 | TGTGCCAGCAGCCCTCGGGTTTCAGGGTTTGAGACCCAGTACTTC | CASSPRVSGFETQYF
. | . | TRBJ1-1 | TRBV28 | TGTGCCAGCAGTTTAGCTGGGGGGAACACTGAAGCTTTCTTT | CASSLAGGNTEAFF
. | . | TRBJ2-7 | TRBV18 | TGTGCCAGCTCATGGGGTGCCGGCTACGAGCAGTACTTC | CASSWGAGYEQYF
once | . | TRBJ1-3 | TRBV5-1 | TGCGCCAGCAGCTTGGGTTGGGGGTCTTCTGGAAACACCATATATTTT | CASSLGWGSSGNTIYF
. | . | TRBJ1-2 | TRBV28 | TGTGCCAGCAGTTTACAACAGACGGGTAACTATGGCTACACCTTC | CASSLQQTGNYGYTF
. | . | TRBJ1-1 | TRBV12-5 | TGTGCTAGTGGTTTGGGGATGAACACTGAAGCTTTCTTT | CASGLGMNTEAFF
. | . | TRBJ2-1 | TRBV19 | TGTGCCAGTAGTGGGGGCTCCTACAATGAGCAGTTCTTC | CASSGGSYNEQFF
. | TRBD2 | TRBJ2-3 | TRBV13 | TGTGCCAGCAGCTCGGGACTAGCGATTAGCACAGATACGCAGTATTTT | CASSSGLAISTDTQYF
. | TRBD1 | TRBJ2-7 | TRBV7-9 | TGTGCCAGCAGCTCTAGGGTGGGGACAGGGACGTACGAGCAGTACTTC | CASSSRVGTGTYEQYF
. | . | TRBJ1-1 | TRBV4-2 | TGTGCCAGCAGCCAAGCAGCGAACACTGAAGCTTTCTTT | CASSQAANTEAFF